The sequence of this T cell receptor (beta chain) was determined in a study of neoadjuvant anti-PD-1 for oral cavity cancer. This clone was recorded a few times. This table comes from immunoSEQ multiplex PCR, and its TCRdb copy is limited to in-frame clones, with some not included. The table lists about 7,100 clones, about 60% of them singletons, with roughly 6% in the top ten. Sequenced material: tumor tissue, taken before nivolumab (anti-PD-1) treatment. The TCR sequence derives from a person aged 40 to 85 with oral cavity squamous cell carcinoma.

The CDR3 spells CASSRTVGFSSYNEQFF. The CDR3 DNA sequence: TGCGCCAGCAGCCGGACAGTCGGCTTTTCCAGCTACAATGAGCAGTTCTTC. The chain recombines TRBV5-1 with TRBJ2-1; D might be TRBD1 (6 bases). V lost 4 bases, J lost 3 bases, and 20 bases lay in between. The CDR3 length is 17 residues. Germline V gene lookup returns CDR1 SGHRS and CDR2 YFSETQ.